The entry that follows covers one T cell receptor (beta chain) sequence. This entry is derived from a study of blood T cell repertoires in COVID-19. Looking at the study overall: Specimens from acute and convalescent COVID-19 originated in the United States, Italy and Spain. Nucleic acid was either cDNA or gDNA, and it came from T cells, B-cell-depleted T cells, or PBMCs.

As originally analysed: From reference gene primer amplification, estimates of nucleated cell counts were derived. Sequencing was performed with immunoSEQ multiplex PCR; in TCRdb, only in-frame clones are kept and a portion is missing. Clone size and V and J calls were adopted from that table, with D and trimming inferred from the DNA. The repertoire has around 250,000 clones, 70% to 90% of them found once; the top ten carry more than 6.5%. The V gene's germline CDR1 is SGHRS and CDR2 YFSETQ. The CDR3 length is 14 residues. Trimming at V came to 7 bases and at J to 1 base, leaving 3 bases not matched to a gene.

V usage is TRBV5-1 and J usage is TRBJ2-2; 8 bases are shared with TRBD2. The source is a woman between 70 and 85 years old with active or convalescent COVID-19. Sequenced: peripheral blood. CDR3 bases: TGCGCCAGCGGGCTAGCGGGGAACACCGGGGAGCTGTTTTTT. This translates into CASGLAGNTGELFF. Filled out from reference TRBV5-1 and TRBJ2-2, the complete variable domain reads KAGVTQTPRYLIKTRGQQVTLSCSPISGHRSVSWYQQTPGQGLQFLFEYFSETQRNKGNFPGRFSGRQFSNSRSEMNVSTLELGDSALYLCASGLAGNTGELFFGEGSRLTVL.